Presented here are 19 T cell receptor beta chains from one specimen sequenced in a study of blood T cells in healthy people across ages. A second PCR, run for about 6 to 11 cycles, used a sample-barcoded 5' primer plus a J-beta primer mix. TCRdb ran MiXCR on the 5' RACE reads and lists one entry per CDR3 protein. The sample has some 1,000,000 distinct CDR3 sequences, around 27% seen once. Separately, the same data were catalogued under a study of T cells of mothers and their children.

The sequenced sample was blood. The receptors shown here come from a girl aged 2 to 10 in good health.

Written as DNA, the CDR3 is TGTGCCAGCAGCTTACCGGGCAGCTCTGGGGCCAACGTCCTGACTTTC. Translating gives CASSLPGSSGANVLTF. The V and J genes are TRBV7-3 and TRBJ2-6; D not certain. CDR1 SGHTA and CDR2 FQGTGA come from the germline V gene. Trimming took 2 bases from V and 0 from J, leaving 8 bases between them. This CDR3 is built from 16 residues.

This clonotype was recorded a few times. The chain uses TRBV29-1 and TRBJ2-2; 9 positions match TRBD1. CDR3 length: 13 residues. Germline trimming cut 4 bases from V and 8 bases from J; bases unmatched to any gene: 5. Germline CDR1 SQVTM, CDR2 ANQGSEA. Here the CDR3 reads CSVGQGELGELFF. CDR3 sequence (DNA): TGCAGCGTTGGACAGGGGGAACTGGGGGAGCTGTTTTTT.

The chain recombines TRBV20-1 with TRBJ1-4; no clear D. The CDR3 runs 15 residues. Trimming cost V 4 bases and J 0 bases, with 12 bases left between them. Germline CDR1 reads DFQATT; CDR2 reads SNEGSKA (reference sequence). CDR3 in amino acids: CSAITGRATNEKLFF. DNA for the CDR3: TGCAGTGCTATTACCGGACGGGCAACTAATGAAAAACTGTTTTTT.

The chain combines TRBV27 with TRBJ1-2, with D possibly being TRBD1 (5 bases). Trimming took 4 bases from V and 8 from J, leaving 11 bases between them. Germline V gives CDR1 MNHEY, CDR2 SMNVEV (reference sequence). CDR3 length equals 12 residues. As DNA, the CDR3 is TGTGCCAGCAGTTGGGGCGCAGGAGGCTACACCTTC. This encodes CASSWGAGGYTF.

V and J are TRBV9 and TRBJ2-7; 7 bases line up with TRBD2. The V gene's germline CDR1 is SGDLS and CDR2 YYNGEE. The CDR3 runs 14 residues. The ends lost 0 bases at V and 1 base at J; junction bases unmatched: 1. CDR3 loop: CASSVVSGSYEQYF. The CDR3 nucleotides are TGTGCCAGCAGCGTAGTTAGCGGGTCCTACGAGCAGTACTTC.

V is TRBV11-2 and J is TRBJ2-6; tentative D call: TRBD1 (5 bases). The V end was cut by 1 base, the J end by 0 bases, with 13 bases between. The CDR3 has 18 residues. CDR1 and CDR2 from the germline V gene are SGHAT and FQNNGV. In nucleotides, the CDR3 is TGTGCCAGCAGCTTAGGTCCAGGGAAAATCTCTGGGGCCAACGTCCTGACTTTC. Its translation: CASSLGPGKISGANVLTF.

This chain connects TRBV6-2 or TRBV6-3 to TRBJ1-6; D is unresolved. The CDR3 sequence is 12 residues long. The germline gives CDR1 MNHEY, CDR2 SVGEGT. Trimming pared 7 bases from V and 10 bases from J, leaving 11 bases between. Here the CDR3 reads CASTGWESPLHF. The CDR3 DNA sequence: TGTGCCAGCACAGGTTGGGAATCACCCCTCCACTTT.

This clonotype has just a few counts. The chain combines TRBV4-2 with TRBJ2-7; D is unclear. The CDR3 contains 14 residues. Trimming shortened V by 4 bases and J by 3 bases, and 13 bases separated the two germline ends. Looked up from germline, CDR1 is LGHNA and CDR2 is YNFKEQ. The CDR3 here is CASSPNTGNYEQYF. CDR3 sequence (DNA): TGTGCCAGCAGCCCAAACACTGGGAACTACGAGCAGTACTTC.

As DNA, the CDR3 is TGTGCCAGCAGCCCATCTTTGGGGGATGAGCAGTTCTTC. Protein: CASSPSLGDEQFF. The chain carries TRBV3-1 and TRBJ2-5; D tentatively reads TRBD1 or TRBD2 (5 bases each). The last part of the DNA fits TRBJ2-1 better; the J call may be wrong. The CDR3 loop spans 13 amino acids. In germline, CDR1 is LGHDT, CDR2 YNNKEL (reference sequence).

Concerning this clonotype: The CDR3 does not end in the conserved phenylalanine or tryptophan, so this is likely a read error. This chain connects TRBV27 to TRBJ2-7; 10 nucleotides agree with TRBD2. The last part of the DNA fits TRBJ2-5 better; the J call may be wrong. The CDR3 runs to 18 residues. Germline assignment: CDR1 MNHEY and CDR2 SMNVEV (reference sequence). The CDR3 bases are TGTGCCAGCAGCCCGTTCGCTAGCGGGGGAGCACCTCAAGAGACCCAGTACCTC. Translating it yields CASSPFASGGAPQETQYL.

A few counts support this clonotype. The rearrangement links TRBV12-3 or TRBV12-4 to TRBJ2-5; possibly TRBD2 for D (5 bases). The J call is uncertain, as TRBJ2-7 better fits the DNA end. The CDR3 runs 15 residues. CDR3 sequence reads: CASSLGRLPYYEQYF. The CDR3 bases are TGTGCCAGCAGTTTAGGGAGGCTACCATACTACGAGCAGTACTTC.

The J gene is TRBJ2-7, the V gene TRBV27, with a possible D match to TRBD1 (5 bases). The CDR3 totals 15 residues. Germline loops: CDR1 MNHEY, CDR2 SMNVEV (reference sequence). V was clipped by 4 bases and J by 3 bases, with 16 bases between them. CDR3 sequence reads: CASSSIQGTHYEQYF. CDR3 in DNA: TGTGCCAGCAGTTCCATCCAGGGTACCCACTACGAGCAGTACTTC.

This clonotype has just a few counts. The rearrangement uses TRBV5-1 and TRBJ2-1; D could derive from TRBD1 or TRBD2 (5 bases each). CDR1 and CDR2 from the germline V gene are SGHRS and YFSETQ. The CDR3 loop spans 13 amino acids. Between the trimmed V and J ends, which lost 4 bases and 10 bases, there was a span of 15 bases. The CDR3 is CASSPTGTREQFF. For the CDR3, the DNA is TGCGCCAGCAGCCCCACGGGGACGCGGGAGCAGTTCTTC.

V and J are TRBV7-9 and TRBJ2-5, with D tentatively TRBD1 or TRBD2 (5 bases each). The CDR3 is 14 residues long. Germline V CDR1 and CDR2: SEHNR, FQNEAQ (reference sequence). V lost 5 bases and J 2 bases, leaving 12 bases between the germline ends. CDR3 sequence: CASSNQGVQETQYF. DNA for the CDR3: TGTGCCAGCAGCAATCAGGGAGTACAAGAGACCCAGTACTTC.

The chain carries TRBV12-3 or TRBV12-4 and TRBJ2-5; TRBD2 might be the D (6 bases). CDR3 length: 12 residues. With 9 bases removed from V and 7 bases from J, the gap between germline ends came to 15 bases. CDR3 sequence: CASLNAGTTQYF. In DNA form, the CDR3 reads TGTGCCAGTTTAAACGCGGGGACGACCCAGTACTTC.

This clonotype appeared a few times. V gene TRBV7-3 combines with J gene TRBJ2-5; D gene ambiguous. V lost 3 bases and J 5 bases, leaving 16 bases between the germline ends. Germline V gene lookup returns CDR1 SGHTA and CDR2 FQGTGA. This CDR3 comprises 15 residues. The CDR3 sequence is CASSLFTSFLETQYF. CDR3 DNA sequence: TGTGCCAGCAGCTTGTTTACGAGTTTCTTGGAGACCCAGTACTTC.

This clonotype was detected a few times. CDR3 loop: CASSLGSWDTQYF. CDR3 sequence (DNA): TGTGCCAGCAGTTTAGGATCCTGGGATACGCAGTATTTT. This chain links TRBV12-3 or TRBV12-4 with TRBJ2-3, with unresolved D. This CDR3 contains 13 residues. V shed 1 base and J shed 6 bases, with 8 bases lying between them.

The rearrangement uses TRBV12-3 or TRBV12-4 and TRBJ2-5, with D unresolved. The assigned J gene may be wrong: the sequence end matches TRBJ2-7 better. The CDR3 sequence is 13 residues long. As DNA, the CDR3 is TGTGCCTCTAGGGCAGGAAATACCTACGAGCAGTACTTC. The encoded protein is CASRAGNTYEQYF.

This clonotype came up a few times. The chain has TRBV4-1 and TRBJ2-5; D perhaps matches TRBD1 (5 bases). The better agreement between TRBJ2-1 and the DNA end casts doubt on the J call. Germline assignment: CDR1 MGHRA and CDR2 YSYEKL. This CDR3 comprises 13 residues. In DNA form, the CDR3 reads TGCGCCAGCAAGCCTACAGGTAGCAATGAGCAGTTCTTC. Translated, it gives CASKPTGSNEQFF.